Presented here are 10 T cell receptor beta chains from one specimen sequenced in a study of blood T cell repertoires in COVID-19. Some clones are missing from TCRdb's copy, which holds only in-frame ones; the method was immunoSEQ multiplex PCR. The table records 130,000 to 150,000 clones, more than 75% of them present only once. Sample: peripheral blood. The source is a woman aged 40 to 50 with acute or convalescent COVID-19.

CDR3 loop: CASSYEPLNVEAFF. In DNA, the CDR3 is TGTGCCAGCAGTTACGAGCCCCTAAATGTGGAAGCTTTCTTT. The rearrangement links TRBV6-5 to TRBJ1-1; D ambiguous. Germline V gives CDR1 MNHEY, CDR2 SVGAGI. The CDR3 is 14 residues long. The V end lost 2 bases, the J end lost 8 bases, and 15 bases lay between the germline ends.

This chain joins TRBV6-2 or TRBV6-3 and TRBJ1-3, with unresolved D. Between the trimmed V and J ends, which lost 5 bases and 2 bases, there was a span of 7 bases. CDR1 MNHEY and CDR2 SVGEGT come from the germline V gene. The CDR3 contains 13 residues. CDR3 nucleotides: TGTGCCAGCAGTCTATCTCCTGGAAACACCATATATTTT. It yields the protein CASSLSPGNTIYF.

In this sample, this clone turned up a few times. This rearrangement joins TRBV4-2 to TRBJ1-1; 8 bases are a match to TRBD1. V lost 3 bases, J lost 5 bases, and 5 bases stayed unmatched. CDR3 length equals 14 residues. CDR1 and CDR2 from the germline V gene are LGHNA and YNFKEQ. DNA for the CDR3: TGTGCCAGCAGCCACCCGGGACAGGCGACTGAAGCTTTCTTT. Its protein product is CASSHPGQATEAFF.

This chain uses TRBV27 with TRBJ2-4; perhaps TRBD2 as D (5 bases). The germline V gene has CDR1 MNHEY and CDR2 SMNVEV (reference sequence). V was pared by 5 bases and J by 5 bases, with 22 bases between. The length of the CDR3 is 17 residues. CDR3 sequence (DNA): TGTGCCAGCAGTCCGCTCCGTCCCACTAGTTACCAAAACATTCAGTACTTC. It yields the protein CASSPLRPTSYQNIQYF.

V usage is TRBV24-1 and J usage is TRBJ1-5; D gene unclear. The CDR3 consists of 12 residues. CDR1 is KGHDR and CDR2 is SFDVKD in the germline V gene. Trimming took 6 bases from V and 5 from J, leaving 7 bases between them. The CDR3 here is CATSHSDQPQHF. The CDR3 nucleotides read TGTGCCACCAGTCACTCTGATCAGCCCCAGCATTTT.

In the case of this clone: A junction end diverges from the germline sequence, so it may reflect a read error. The CDR3, as DNA: TGTGCCAGCAGTTTGGGGGCTGTGAGCTACACCTTC. It codes for CASSLGAVSYTF. The chain joins TRBV5-6 to TRBJ1-2; the D gene is possibly TRBD1 (6 bases). CDR3 length: 12 amino acids. Germline CDR1 SGHDT, CDR2 YYEEEE.

The V and J genes are TRBV28 and TRBJ2-1; 9 positions agree with TRBD2. This CDR3 contains 17 residues. Germline V CDR1 and CDR2: MDHEN, SYDVKM. J lost 3 bases, V lost 1 base, and 7 bases had no gene match. The CDR3 coding sequence is TGTGCCAGCAGTTTATACCGGACTAGCGAAATCTACAATGAGCAGTTCTTC. Residues: CASSLYRTSEIYNEQFF. Together with reference TRBV28 and TRBJ2-1, the CDR3 gives the full variable domain: DVKVTQSSRYLVKRTGEKVFLECVQDMDHENMFWYRQDPGLGLRLIYFSYDVKMKEKGDIPEGYSVSREKKERFSLILESASTNQTSMYLCASSLYRTSEIYNEQFFGPGTRLTVL.

This clone was seen only once. The genes are TRBV7-9 and TRBJ1-2, with D possibly TRBD1 on 6 matching bases. The CDR3 covers 11 residues. Trimming cost V 5 bases and J 9 bases, with 10 bases left between them. CDR1 is SEHNR, CDR2 FQNEAQ, per germline (reference sequence). The CDR3 region has the DNA TGTGCCAGCAGCCTCGGACAGCGCTACACCTTC. Translation gives CASSLGQRYTF.

The genes are TRBV7-9 and TRBJ2-7; 7 nucleotides match TRBD2. V was clipped by 5 bases and J by 6 bases; unmatched bases: 13. The CDR3 spans 15 residues. CDR1 is SEHNR, CDR2 FQNEAQ, per germline (reference sequence). The CDR3 DNA reads TGTGCCAGCAGCGCTCGCGGGACTAAGGGCCGCGAGCAGTACTTC. Translation gives CASSARGTKGREQYF.

The chain has TRBV18 and TRBJ1-6; maybe TRBD1 (5 bases). From germline, CDR1 is KGHSH and CDR2 LQKENI. The CDR3 is made up of 14 amino acids. The V end lost 3 bases, the J end lost 9 bases, and 12 bases lay between the germline ends. CDR3 sequence reads: CASSPGNQGSPLHF. In nucleotides, the CDR3 is TGTGCCAGCTCACCGGGAAATCAGGGTTCACCCCTCCACTTT.